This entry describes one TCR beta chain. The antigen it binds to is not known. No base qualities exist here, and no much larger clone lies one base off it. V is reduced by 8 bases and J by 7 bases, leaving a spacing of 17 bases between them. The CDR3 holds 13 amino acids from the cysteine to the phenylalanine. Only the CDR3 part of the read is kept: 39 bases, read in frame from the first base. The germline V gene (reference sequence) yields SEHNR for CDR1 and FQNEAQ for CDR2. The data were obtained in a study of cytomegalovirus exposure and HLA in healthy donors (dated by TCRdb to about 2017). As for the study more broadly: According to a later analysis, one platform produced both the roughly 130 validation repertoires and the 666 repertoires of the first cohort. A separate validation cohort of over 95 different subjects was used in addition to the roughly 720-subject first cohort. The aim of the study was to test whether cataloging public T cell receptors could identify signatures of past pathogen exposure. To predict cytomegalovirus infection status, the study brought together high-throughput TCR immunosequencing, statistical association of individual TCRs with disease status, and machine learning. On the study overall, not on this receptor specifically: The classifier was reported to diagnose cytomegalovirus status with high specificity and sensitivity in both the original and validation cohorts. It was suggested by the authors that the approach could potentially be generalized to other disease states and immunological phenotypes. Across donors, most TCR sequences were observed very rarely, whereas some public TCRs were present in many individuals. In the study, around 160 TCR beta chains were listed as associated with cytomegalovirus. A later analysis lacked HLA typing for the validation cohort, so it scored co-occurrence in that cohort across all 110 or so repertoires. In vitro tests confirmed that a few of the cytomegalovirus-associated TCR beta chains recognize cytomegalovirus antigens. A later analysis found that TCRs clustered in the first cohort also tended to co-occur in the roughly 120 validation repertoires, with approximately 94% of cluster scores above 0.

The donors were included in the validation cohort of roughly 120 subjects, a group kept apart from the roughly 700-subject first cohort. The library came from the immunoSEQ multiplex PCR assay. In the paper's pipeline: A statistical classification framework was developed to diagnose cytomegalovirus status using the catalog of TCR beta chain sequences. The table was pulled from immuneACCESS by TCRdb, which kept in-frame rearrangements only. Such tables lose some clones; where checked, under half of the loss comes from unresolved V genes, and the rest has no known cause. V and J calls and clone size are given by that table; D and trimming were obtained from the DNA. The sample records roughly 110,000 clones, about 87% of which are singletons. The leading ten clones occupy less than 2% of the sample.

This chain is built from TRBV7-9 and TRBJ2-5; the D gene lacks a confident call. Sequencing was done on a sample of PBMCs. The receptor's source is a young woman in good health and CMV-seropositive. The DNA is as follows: TGTGCCAGCGCCTCCCTTGCTCTCGGGACCCAGTACTTC. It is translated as CASASLALGTQYF.